The clone carrying this T cell receptor (beta chain) appeared once. Its antigen remains unknown. Libraries were prepared by immunoSEQ multiplex PCR; TCRdb keeps only in-frame clonotypes and omits some of them. The repertoire includes about 36,000 clones, 77% of them detected once, and about 20% sits in the top ten. The source of the sample is a study of CD4 T cells in relation to SARS-CoV-2 and coronaviruses. Study at large: Convalescent patients had median age roughly 38 years, range roughly 21 to 75.

Germline CDR1 and CDR2: SGHAT and FQDESV (reference sequence). With 1 base removed from V and 5 bases from J, the gap between germline ends came to 15 bases. The length of the CDR3 is 15 residues. Specimen: memory CD4+ T cells from PBMCs, cultured in vitro. The sequence came from an adult with COVID-19. The V and J genes are TRBV11-1 and TRBJ2-7, with unresolved D. CDR3 DNA sequence: TGTGCCAGCAGCTTAGGGCTCCTCCCATCGGACGAGCAGTACTTC. Translation gives CASSLGLLPSDEQYF.